The sequence of this TCR beta chain was determined in a study of PD-L1 blockade in urothelial cancer. CDR3 length equals 14 residues. V trimming: 4 bases; J trimming: 6 bases; junction bases outside the gene matches: 6. Data came from immunoSEQ multiplex PCR; TCRdb stores just in-frame clones and leaves some out. The sample has 45,000 or so clones; around nine tenths are singletons. Time point given: pretreatment peripheral blood. The genes are TRBV5-3 and TRBJ1-1; TRBD1 aligns across 10 bases. TRBV5-3 carries the ORF label, with uncertain function. The sequence derives from a donor aged 40 or over with urothelial cancer. Source: PBMCs, taken around atezolizumab (anti-PD-L1) treatment. CDR3 nucleotide sequence: TGTGCCAGAAGCCGGACAGGGGGAAACTCTGAAGCTTTCTTT. Residues: CARSRTGGNSEAFF.